These 2 T cell receptor beta chains originate from one sample sequenced in a study of T cell responses to AZD1222 COVID-19 vaccine. Some clones are missing from TCRdb's copy, which holds only in-frame ones; the method was immunoSEQ multiplex PCR. Among about 150,000 clones listed, around 90% were seen once. The sample here was peripheral blood, taken on day 0 of AZD1222 vaccination. Source of these receptors: an adult in good health.

The gene calls are TRBV5-4 and TRBJ2-1, with 8 bases lining up with TRBD1. The J segment lost 3 bases and the V segment lost 4 bases, leaving 6 bases of the junction unmatched. The CDR3 totals 15 residues. Germline V lookup: CDR1 SGHNT, CDR2 YYREEE (reference sequence). Written as DNA, the CDR3 is TGTGCCAGCAGCGAGACAGGGGAATACTACAATGAGCAGTTCTTC. Protein product: CASSETGEYYNEQFF.

The chain links TRBV5-1 to TRBJ2-1, with TRBD1 matching over 7 bases. V dropped 4 bases and J dropped 7; count of bases not matched to a gene: 2. Germline V gene data show CDR1 as SGHRS and CDR2 as YFSETQ. The CDR3 extends over 12 amino acids. CDR3 sequence: CASSPQGNEQFF. The CDR3 DNA reads as TGCGCCAGCAGCCCACAGGGGAATGAGCAGTTCTTC.